This T cell receptor (beta chain) was recovered during a study of cytomegalovirus exposure and HLA in healthy donors. Study overall: A subsequent analysis reported that the roughly 120 validation repertoires were produced on the same platform that had also been used for the 600 to 800 first-cohort repertoires.

Germline V CDR1 and CDR2: MGHRA, YSYEKL. Trimming stripped 0 bases from V and 2 bases from J, with 5 bases between. The CDR3 is 13 amino acids. Assay used: immunoSEQ multiplex PCR; TCRdb lists only in-frame clones, some missing. The sample has more than 200,000 clones, roughly 88% seen once; the top ten hold just over 3%. General study findings and limits: Cytomegalovirus status, reportedly, was diagnosed with high specificity and sensitivity by the classifier.

Points on this clone: The antigen is unknown.

The chain joins TRBV4-1 to TRBJ2-7; D ambiguous. Sequencing was performed on PBMCs. This receptor was identified in a woman in her twenties or thirties in good health and CMV-seronegative. The CDR3: CASSQDLAYEQYF. The CDR3 DNA is TGCGCCAGCAGCCAAGATCTGGCCTACGAGCAGTACTTC.